These T cell receptor beta chains were read from a single sample in a study of blood T cells in healthy people across ages. MiXCR was run by TCRdb on the 5' RACE reads, yielding one entry per CDR3 protein. Among around 800,000 distinct CDR3 sequences listed, under 55% were seen once. The sequencing input was blood. The receptors stem from a man aged 55 to 70 in good health. CDR3s include the opening cysteine and the closing phenylalanine or tryptophan. D genes are given only for firm matches. A clone size is listed for some rows: how often the clone was seen (once, few, many), or a class if it is expanded.

d_call | j_call | clone_size | v_call | cdr3_nt | cdr3_aa
NA | TRBJ1-4 | few | TRBV20-1 | TGCAGTGCTAGCCCAGGCGCAACTAATGAAAAACTGTTTTTT | CSASPGATNEKLFF
TRBD1 | TRBJ2-7 | NA | TRBV6-5 | TGTGCCAGCAGTCAGGGACAGGCCCTCTACGAGCAGTACTTC | CASSQGQALYEQYF
NA | TRBJ2-1 | many | TRBV29-1 | TGCAGCGTAGGCGGCGGGGCCTACAATGAGCAGTTCTTC | CSVGGGAYNEQFF
NA | TRBJ2-1 | few | TRBV7-3 | TGTGCCAGCAGCTCCTTCGGGAATGAGCAGTTCTTC | CASSSFGNEQFF
TRBD1 | TRBJ2-5 | few | TRBV6-2/TRBV6-3 | TGTGCCAGCAGTCCCTTGGAGACAGGGTCCCAGTACTTC | CASSPLETGSQYF
TRBD2 | TRBJ2-1 | NA | TRBV12-3/TRBV12-4 | TGTGCCAGCAGTTTTATTTCTAGCGGGAACTCCTACAATGAGCAGTTCTTC | CASSFISSGNSYNEQFF
TRBD2 | TRBJ2-3 | NA | TRBV27 | TGTGCCAGCAGTTTCAGCGGGGGGGCGTTAGGGGATACGCAGTATTTT | CASSFSGGALGDTQYF
TRBD1 | TRBJ1-1 | many | TRBV9 | TGTGCCAGCAGCGTAGTCGGACAGGGAGGCACTGAAGCTTTCTTT | CASSVVGQGGTEAFF
NA | TRBJ1-6 | NA | TRBV6-5 | TGTGCCAGCAGCGGGGCAGGCAGATATTCACCCCTCCACTTT | CASSGAGRYSPLHF
TRBD2 | TRBJ2-3 | few | TRBV14 | TGTGCCAGCAGCCAAGCGCTAGCGGGGGGGTCGTGGACCGGAGATACGCAGTATTTT | CASSQALAGGSWTGDTQYF
NA | TRBJ2-7 | NA | TRBV2 | TGTGCCAGCATGACCTACGAGCAGTACTTC | CASMTYEQYF
NA | TRBJ2-1 | NA | TRBV27 | TGTGCCAGCAGTGCCGGGACCCCAGTACGCGGAGAGCAGTTCTTC | CASSAGTPVRGEQFF
NA | TRBJ2-7 | NA | TRBV15 | TGTGCCACCAGCAGATCCCCCCGGGACGCGCGTTCCTACGAGCAGTACTTC | CATSRSPRDARSYEQYF
TRBD1 | TRBJ2-2 | NA | TRBV7-2 | TGTGCCAGCAGCTTCGGGACAGGGTACACCGGGGAGCTGTTTTTT | CASSFGTGYTGELFF
NA | TRBJ1-5 | NA | TRBV29-1 | TGCAGCGCTAGGGACGGAGGTAGCAATCAGCCCCAGCATTTT | CSARDGGSNQPQHF
NA | TRBJ2-1 | NA | TRBV7-2 | TGTGCCAGCAGCTTAGCAGTTCGGGGTCGGGAGCAGTTCTTC | CASSLAVRGREQFF
TRBD1 | TRBJ2-3 | NA | TRBV12-3/TRBV12-4 | TGTGCCAGCGGGACAGGGGGCAGTACGCAGTATTTT | CASGTGGSTQYF
NA | TRBJ2-5 | few | TRBV7-9 | TGTGCCAGCAACCAGGGATACGAGACCCAGTACTTC | CASNQGYETQYF
NA | TRBJ1-2 | NA | TRBV2 | TGTGCCAGCACCAACACTCGGGGGTCTGGCTACACCTTC | CASTNTRGSGYTF
NA | TRBJ1-1 | few | TRBV7-9 | TGTGCCAGCAGCATTTATTCGACAGGAAGGAATTTCTTT | CASSIYSTGRNFF
NA | TRBJ1-5 | NA | TRBV9 | TGTGCCAGCAGCGTATCAGGGGTCCACAATCAGCCCCAGCATTTT | CASSVSGVHNQPQHF
NA | TRBJ1-2 | NA | TRBV4-3 | TGCGCCAGCAGCCAAGCGACCGGCGTTGACTATGGCTACACCTTC | CASSQATGVDYGYTF
NA | TRBJ2-3 | NA | TRBV5-8 | TGTGCCAGCGTCGGCCCCCCTAGCATTACGCAGTATTTT | CASVGPPSITQYF
NA | TRBJ1-1 | NA | TRBV12-3/TRBV12-4 | TGTGCCAGCAGTCCCGACGGAATGAACACTGAAGCTTTCTTT | CASSPDGMNTEAFF
NA | TRBJ2-7 | few | TRBV7-2 | TGTGCCAGCAGCTTAGGAATAGGCTCGGGCGAGCAGTACTTC | CASSLGIGSGEQYF
NA | TRBJ2-2 | NA | TRBV4-1 | TGCGCCAGCAGCCAAGAAGAAAACACCGGGGAGCTGTTTTTT | CASSQEENTGELFF
NA | TRBJ2-5 | NA | TRBV7-2 | TGTGCCAGCAGCTCAAAGGGACTGAAGAAAGAGACCCAGTACTTC | CASSSKGLKKETQYF
NA | TRBJ2-5 | many | TRBV28 | TGTGCCAGCAGTCGGGACGGGGAAGAGACCCAGTACTTC | CASSRDGEETQYF
TRBD1 | TRBJ1-1 | NA | TRBV12-5 | TGTGCTAGTGGCCGCAGGGGACAGGGGGAGAACACTGAAGCTTTCTTT | CASGRRGQGENTEAFF
NA | TRBJ2-5 | few | TRBV4-3 | TGCGCCAGCAGCCAAGGGCGGGGGCTATCAGAGACCCAGTACTTC | CASSQGRGLSETQYF
NA | TRBJ1-2 | NA | TRBV30 | TGTGCCTGGAGCGGGGCACAGCGTAACTATGGCTACACCTTC | CAWSGAQRNYGYTF
TRBD1 | TRBJ1-6 | NA | TRBV20-1 | TGCAGTGCTAGATCGGACCGGGACAGGAGGTTCTATAATTCACCCCTCCACTTT | CSARSDRDRRFYNSPLHF
NA | TRBJ1-1 | NA | TRBV5-1 | TGCGCCAGCACGCTTCTACCGGGGTCGAACACTGAAGCTTTCTTT | CASTLLPGSNTEAFF
TRBD1 | TRBJ2-5 | NA | TRBV30 | TGTGCCTGGAGTCCCGGACAGGGGGAGCAGTACTTC | CAWSPGQGEQYF
TRBD1 | TRBJ2-7 | NA | TRBV12-3/TRBV12-4 | TGTGCCAGCAGGAAAACAGGGGCCGCATCGAGGGAGCAGTACTTC | CASRKTGAASREQYF
NA | TRBJ2-7 | NA | TRBV20-1 | TGCAGTGCTAGAGATTTCCGCGGGGTAGGCGAGCAGTACTTC | CSARDFRGVGEQYF
TRBD1 | TRBJ1-4 | few | TRBV7-8 | TGTGCCAGCAGCCCGCGGACAGGGTTTAATGAAAAACTGTTTTTT | CASSPRTGFNEKLFF
NA | TRBJ2-7 | NA | TRBV3-1 | TGTGCCAGCAGCCCCAAAGTCGGCGAGCAGTACTTC | CASSPKVGEQYF
NA | TRBJ1-2 | NA | TRBV5-1 | TGCGCCAGCAGCTTGGATCGGGCCGGACCTAACAGCCATGGCTACACCTTC | CASSLDRAGPNSHGYTF
NA | TRBJ1-5 | few | TRBV10-3 | TGTGCCATCAGTGAGTCAGATAATAGCAATCAGCCCCAGCATTTT | CAISESDNSNQPQHF
TRBD1 | TRBJ1-6 | NA | TRBV2 | TGTGCCAGCGTGTCGACAGGGAACGCCTATAATTCACCCCTCCACTTT | CASVSTGNAYNSPLHF
NA | TRBJ1-4 | NA | TRBV20-1 | TGCAGTGCTTTGTCAGCGACTAATGAAAAACTGTTTTTT | CSALSATNEKLFF
NA | TRBJ2-7 | few | TRBV3-1 | TGTGCCAGCAGCCAAGATAACGCCAGGACCTACGAGCAGTACTTC | CASSQDNARTYEQYF
NA | TRBJ2-5 | few | TRBV12-3/TRBV12-4 | TGTGCCAGCAGCCCGATTGGGGGGGGCCCGAAGACCCAGTACTTC | CASSPIGGGPKTQYF
NA | TRBJ1-1 | once | TRBV6-2/TRBV6-3 | TGTGCCAGCAGCAACAGGGCAAACACTGAAGCTTTCTTT | CASSNRANTEAFF
NA | TRBJ2-3 | NA | TRBV2 | TGTGCCAGCAGCGTGTTGGGAACAGATACGCAGTATTTT | CASSVLGTDTQYF
TRBD2 | TRBJ2-3 | NA | TRBV6-5 | TGTGCCAGCAGTTACGGGATGGTAGCGGGACTTAGCACAGATACGCAGTATTTT | CASSYGMVAGLSTDTQYF
NA | TRBJ2-1 | many | TRBV30 | TGTGCCGGAACTAGCTCCTACAATGAGCAGTTCTTC | CAGTSSYNEQFF
TRBD1 | TRBJ2-7 | NA | TRBV4-3 | TGCGCCAGTAGCCATGGGGACAGGGTCGGCTACGAGCAGTACTTC | CASSHGDRVGYEQYF
NA | TRBJ2-7 | NA | TRBV20-1 | TGCAGTGCTAGTGGAAGCGGCTACGAGCAGTACTTC | CSASGSGYEQYF
TRBD2 | TRBJ2-7 | NA | TRBV3-1 | TGTGCCAGCAGCCAAGATAGGGCCGGGACTAGCGGGGGAACCCCCTTAGGGGACGAGCAGTACTTC | CASSQDRAGTSGGTPLGDEQYF
NA | TRBJ2-5 | NA | TRBV20-1 | TGCAGTGCTATAGTGAGGAGGGCCGAGGAGACCCAGTACTTC | CSAIVRRAEETQYF
TRBD1 | TRBJ2-5 | NA | TRBV20-1 | TGCAGTGCTAGAGATCTTCTGGGACAGGGAAAGCTAGGTCGAGAGACCCAGTACTTC | CSARDLLGQGKLGRETQYF
TRBD2 | TRBJ2-3 | NA | TRBV4-3 | TGCGCCAGCAGCCAGACACGCCGAGCGGGGGGGCAGGCAGATACGCAGTATTTT | CASSQTRRAGGQADTQYF
NA | TRBJ2-2 | NA | TRBV24-1 | TGTGCCACCAAAAACGGGGGAGGGGAGCTGTTTTTT | CATKNGGGELFF